The sequence of this T cell receptor (beta chain) was determined in a study of blood T cell repertoires in COVID-19. For the study at large: Collection of acute and convalescent COVID-19 samples took place in the United States, Italy and Spain. Sources were T cells, B-cell-depleted T cells, or PBMCs; the material itself was cDNA or gDNA.

This CDR3 is 14 amino acids long. V shed 4 bases, J shed 5 bases, and the junction held 7 bases outside the gene matches. CDR1 is SGHRS and CDR2 is YFSETQ in the germline V gene. The repertoire was sequenced with immunoSEQ multiplex PCR; TCRdb's copy has only in-frame clones and lacks some. The sample includes approximately 250,000 clones, about 87% of them seen just once. All enrollees were about 18 to 95 years old and from approximately 25 US areas. Sample: PBMCs or T cells enriched from blood (not recorded which). The chain links TRBV5-1 to TRBJ1-2, with 8 bases identical to TRBD1. The clonotype originates from a woman aged 40 to 50 with acute COVID-19. This chain's CDR3 is CASSPRTGSYGYTF. The DNA for the CDR3 is TGCGCCAGCAGCCCGCGGACAGGGTCTTATGGCTACACCTTC.